This T cell receptor (beta chain) was identified during a study of prognosis after radiotherapy for stage I lung cancer. The study amplified the TCR beta CDR3 region from genomic DNA. This amplification was carried out by two rounds of multiplex PCR. The first PCR round targeted every TRBV and TRBJ gene with specific primers. TCRdb ran MiXCR on the multiplex PCR reads and lists one entry per CDR3 protein. Of 20,000 to 25,000 distinct CDR3 sequences in the sample, about 40% were seen once. Comment on this clonotype: This may be a read error: a much more frequent sequence differs by one nucleotide.

Germline CDR1 is MNHEY and CDR2 is SVGEGT. Between the trimmed V and J ends, which lost 7 bases and 7 bases, there was a span of 11 bases. The CDR3 has 12 amino acids. Sequencing was performed on PBMCs, taken before or after stereotactic body radiation therapy (not recorded which). The TCR comes from a donor over 45 with non-small cell lung cancer. The rearrangement joins TRBV6-2 or TRBV6-3 to TRBJ2-4; D not certain. The DNA of the CDR3 is TGTGCCAGCAAGGTGGCGGAGAACATTCAGTACTTC. This translates into CASKVAENIQYF.